This T cell receptor beta chain is drawn from a study of blood T cell repertoires in COVID-19. Turning to the study itself: Samples taken during acute and convalescent COVID-19 were collected in the United States, Italy and Spain. From T cells, B-cell-depleted T cells, or PBMCs came the material, which was cDNA or gDNA.

The CDR3 runs 14 residues. V lost 5 bases and J lost 2; bases outside the gene matches: 3. Germline loops: CDR1 LNHDA, CDR2 SQIVND (reference sequence). Original processing methods: For nucleated cells, counts were estimated from reference gene primer amplification. The data were produced by immunoSEQ multiplex PCR, yet TCRdb's version contains in-frame clones alone and is incomplete. The V and J calls and clone size come from that table; D and trimming were worked out from the DNA. The table shows about 160,000 clones, with roughly 82% occurring only once. The chain carries TRBV19 and TRBJ1-2, with TRBD1 matching 9 bases. This TCR was sampled from a middle-aged woman with COVID-19, enrolled during active disease. The sample comprised peripheral blood. For the CDR3, the DNA is TGTGCCAGTAGTCTGACAGGGGGAAACTATGGCTACACCTTC. Its translation: CASSLTGGNYGYTF.